A selection of T cell receptor beta chains follows, all from one sample in a study of blood T cell repertoires in COVID-19. TCRdb keeps only in-frame clones here, not all; method: immunoSEQ multiplex PCR. Counted here are about 100,000 clones, more than 65% occurring once; the ten biggest clones make up over 30%. The sample was peripheral blood. The receptor source for this set is a man in his 70s with active or convalescent COVID-19. CDR3s include the opening cysteine and the closing phenylalanine or tryptophan. A D gene is named only where the DNA matches it firmly. Rows may omit the clone size; those that give it use once, few, many or a size class.

J gene: TRBJ1-3; D gene: -; clone size: -; V gene: TRBV9; CDR3 DNA: TGTGCCAGCAGCGTAGTGGAGGGTGCTGGAAACACCATATATTTT; CDR3 protein: CASSVVEGAGNTIYF
J gene: TRBJ1-1; D gene: -; clone size: -; V gene: TRBV9; CDR3 DNA: TGTGCCAGCAGCGTAGATCCGGAGGTTCGGTGGACTGAAGCTTTCTTT; CDR3 protein: CASSVDPEVRWTEAFF
J gene: TRBJ1-1; D gene: -; clone size: -; V gene: TRBV2; CDR3 DNA: TGTGCCAGCAGTTCCCTACAGAACGGAGGGACTGAAGCTTTCTTT; CDR3 protein: CASSSLQNGGTEAFF
J gene: TRBJ2-3; D gene: -; clone size: -; V gene: TRBV10-3; CDR3 DNA: TGTGCCATCAGTGAGTCCCTAGATACGCAGTATTTT; CDR3 protein: CAISESLDTQYF
J gene: TRBJ2-3; D gene: -; clone size: -; V gene: TRBV3-1/TRBV3-2; CDR3 DNA: TGTGCCAGCAGCCAAGATCTTAGGGGAACAGATACGCAGTATTTT; CDR3 protein: CASSQDLRGTDTQYF
J gene: TRBJ1-3; D gene: -; clone size: -; V gene: TRBV5-1; CDR3 DNA: TGCGCCAGCAGCTTGAACCAGGGAACTCCCTCTGGAAACACCATATATTTT; CDR3 protein: CASSLNQGTPSGNTIYF
J gene: TRBJ1-6; D gene: -; clone size: -; V gene: TRBV12-3/TRBV12-4; CDR3 DNA: TGTGCCAGCAATAGGGACATAAATTCACCCCTCCACTTT; CDR3 protein: CASNRDINSPLHF
J gene: TRBJ2-2; D gene: -; clone size: -; V gene: TRBV11-2; CDR3 DNA: TGTGCCAGCAGCTTAGATAGGCGCCCCCGGGCCGGGGAGCTGTTTTTT; CDR3 protein: CASSLDRRPRAGELFF
J gene: TRBJ2-7; D gene: -; clone size: once; V gene: TRBV11-2; CDR3 DNA: TGTGCCACAACCGGGGTTAGTCTGGTCGAGCAGTACTTC; CDR3 protein: CATTGVSLVEQYF
J gene: TRBJ1-2; D gene: -; clone size: -; V gene: TRBV2; CDR3 DNA: TGTGCCAGCAGTGAAATGGTGACTAGACAGCCGCCCAGCTATGGCTACACCTTC; CDR3 protein: CASSEMVTRQPPSYGYTF
J gene: TRBJ1-2; D gene: -; clone size: -; V gene: TRBV4-1; CDR3 DNA: TGCGCCAGCAGCCAGGAGGGGAGATTAGGCTACACCTTC; CDR3 protein: CASSQEGRLGYTF
J gene: TRBJ1-4; D gene: -; clone size: once; V gene: TRBV5-1; CDR3 DNA: TGCGCCAGCAGCTTGGCAGGGATTGGAGAAAAACTGTTTTTT; CDR3 protein: CASSLAGIGEKLFF
J gene: TRBJ2-5; D gene: -; clone size: -; V gene: TRBV12-3/TRBV12-4; CDR3 DNA: TGTGCCAGCAGTTTCTACGGAGAGACCCAGTACTTC; CDR3 protein: CASSFYGETQYF
J gene: TRBJ2-7; D gene: -; clone size: -; V gene: TRBV7-8; CDR3 DNA: TGTGCCAGCAGCTCCTTAACCTACGAGCAGTACTTC; CDR3 protein: CASSSLTYEQYF
J gene: TRBJ1-2; D gene: -; clone size: -; V gene: TRBV5-5; CDR3 DNA: TGTGCCAGCAGCTTGGAGGGAGGGTATGGCTACACCTTC; CDR3 protein: CASSLEGGYGYTF
J gene: TRBJ1-2; D gene: -; clone size: -; V gene: TRBV14; CDR3 DNA: TGTGCCAGCAGCCTTCGCGGTGGCTATGGCTACACCTTC; CDR3 protein: CASSLRGGYGYTF
J gene: TRBJ1-2; D gene: TRBD1; clone size: -; V gene: TRBV19; CDR3 DNA: TGTGCCAGTAGGAGGACAGGGCATGGCTACACCTTC; CDR3 protein: CASRRTGHGYTF
J gene: TRBJ2-7; D gene: TRBD1; clone size: -; V gene: TRBV30; CDR3 DNA: TGTGCCTGGAGCGTACGAACCGGGACAGGGGGCTTTTACGAGCAGTACTTC; CDR3 protein: CAWSVRTGTGGFYEQYF
J gene: TRBJ2-7; D gene: TRBD1; clone size: few; V gene: TRBV24-1; CDR3 DNA: TGTGCCAAGCACCGGGACAGGGCTTACGAGCAGTACTTC; CDR3 protein: CAKHRDRAYEQYF
J gene: TRBJ1-2; D gene: -; clone size: -; V gene: TRBV19; CDR3 DNA: TGTGCCAGTAAGGCGGGGGCCTTCTATGGCTACACCTTC; CDR3 protein: CASKAGAFYGYTF
J gene: TRBJ1-1; D gene: -; clone size: -; V gene: TRBV5-5; CDR3 DNA: TGTGCCAGCAGCGCGCTGACAGAGAACACTGAAGCTTTCTTT; CDR3 protein: CASSALTENTEAFF
J gene: TRBJ1-3; D gene: -; clone size: -; V gene: TRBV19; CDR3 DNA: TGTGCCAGTAGTACACGGACAACTGGAAACACCATATATTTT; CDR3 protein: CASSTRTTGNTIYF